Listed below are T cell receptor beta chains from one sample, sequenced in a study of vaccination and CD4 T cells after COVID-19. TCRdb ran MiXCR on the PCR reads and lists one entry per CDR3 protein. The profile covers some 11,000 distinct CDR3 sequences, with roughly 69% appearing a single time and just over 7% taken by the ten largest. Which antigens these TCRs recognize remains unknown. The sequences come from CD4+ T cells from blood, cultured in vitro, collected before SARS-CoV-2 vaccination. The receptors derive from a human donor who had recovered from COVID-19. Both conserved end residues are trimmed from each CDR3.

>TRBV19|TRBJ1-5
ASSVISNQPQH
>TRBV27|TRBJ1-5
ASSLYGRNSNQPQH
>TRBV6-1|TRBJ1-5
ASSVARAPNQPQH
>TRBV30|TRBJ1-6
AWGNRQGLPNSYNSPLH
>TRBV20-1|TRBJ2-6
SASYSGANVLT
>TRBV27|TRBJ1-6
ASSLVRASSYNSPLH
>TRBV7-8|TRBJ1-1
ASSLGEPGQGARSYTEAF
>TRBV6-1|TRBJ1-2
ASTLLEGTASYGYT
>TRBV7-2|TRBJ2-5
ASSLARSLAGAYQETQY
>TRBV6-2/TRBV6-3|TRBJ2-7
ASRLAGVGEQY
>TRBV7-9|TRBJ2-7
ASSKRTGGSYEQY
>TRBV10-3|TRBJ2-2
AISDRGKNTGELF
>TRBV25-1|TRBJ2-3
ASSDARADTQY
>TRBV30|TRBJ1-1
AWSEGQLNTEAF
>TRBV12-3/TRBV12-4|TRBJ1-5
ASGEYSNQPQH
>TRBV20-1|TRBJ2-5
SASPAGAGIGETQY
>TRBV7-3|TRBJ2-2
ASSNRQGAKTGELF
>TRBV2|TRBJ2-1
ASRDRGYNEQF
>TRBV6-1|TRBJ1-5
ASTRWATERNQPQH
>TRBV18|TRBJ2-7
ASSPVGLAGGEQY
>TRBV20-1|TRBJ2-3
SARREGGTDTQY
>TRBV7-9|TRBJ2-5
ASRMGTVQETQY
>TRBV20-1|TRBJ2-5
SARGVQGTFETQY
>TRBV6-1|TRBJ2-4
ASMRTSGTLSIQY
>TRBV7-9|TRBJ2-2
ASSPEWTGELF
>TRBV20-1|TRBJ2-1
SATLAGEQF
>TRBV6-4|TRBJ2-2
ASSDSDTGELF
>TRBV6-2/TRBV6-3|TRBJ2-7
ASSYSLAGAYEQY
>TRBV20-1|TRBJ1-5
SATREQGSSQPQH
>TRBV20-1|TRBJ2-3
SAPGSSSTDTQY
>TRBV28|TRBJ1-5
ASSFGRRANQPQH
>TRBV6-5|TRBJ1-2
ASSYGIGFSYGYT
>TRBV18|TRBJ1-1
ASSPLQGGGTEAF
>TRBV28|TRBJ2-3
ASRGNQGPTDTQY
>TRBV6-1|TRBJ1-5
ASSERVGKSNQPQH
>TRBV20-1|TRBJ1-2
SAEKDRGPLGYT
>TRBV10-1|TRBJ2-3
ASHLFGVGTSGIGDTSDTQY
>TRBV7-9|TRBJ1-2
ASSAGFWTGYT
>TRBV20-1|TRBJ2-3
SARAGAPVTDTQY
>TRBV2|TRBJ1-2
ASSVWMPNYGYT
>TRBV29-1|TRBJ1-1
SVAGQGFSMNTEAF
>TRBV10-3|TRBJ1-6
AISEMAGSDSPLH
>TRBV6-1|TRBJ1-5
ASSEFGGQTNQPQH
>TRBV5-1|TRBJ1-6
ASQRALGASPLH
>TRBV20-1|TRBJ1-2
SASPAGRTGGYT
>TRBV7-9|TRBJ2-3
ASSSTGGSDTQY
>TRBV12-3/TRBV12-4|TRBJ2-5
ASRAQLLAGVEETQY
>TRBV20-1|TRBJ2-2
SAPQVAGDSFGELF
>TRBV2|TRBJ1-5
ASSGDFNQPQH
>TRBV19|TRBJ1-5
ASTTQGASNQPQH
>TRBV28|TRBJ1-2
ASSSPPLGYT
>TRBV6-2/TRBV6-3|TRBJ2-7
ASSYDPAWPGQGASYEQY
>TRBV10-3|TRBJ1-1
AISEPGTEAF
>TRBV20-1|TRBJ1-1
SAFQTGGHTEAF
>TRBV6-1|TRBJ2-3
ASRPGLASDTQY
>TRBV19|TRBJ2-7
ASSAGRYDEQY
>TRBV20-1|TRBJ2-1
SARDPTSGRDEQF
>TRBV7-2|TRBJ2-5
ASSYRGETQY
>TRBV28|TRBJ1-6
ASSFREVTYNSPLH